This T cell receptor (beta chain) came from a study of cytomegalovirus exposure and HLA in healthy donors. Despite likely unrecorded immune exposures, the donors were nominally healthy at the time of sampling. Findings of the study overall: It was reported in a later analysis that an Asian-associated ancestry cluster showed fewer N-insertions than the roughly 710-donor mean. In the analysis, some V segments, TRBV6-2 and TRBV6-3 included, were excluded as indistinguishable.

CDR1 SGHNT and CDR2 YENEEA come from the germline V gene. This CDR3 has 14 residues. V gave up 3 bases and J gave up 3 bases, with 11 bases separating them. 13 Jbeta primers and 60 Vbeta primers were used for the PCR. Here immunoSEQ multiplex PCR was the method, and the copy in TCRdb shows in-frame clones only, minus some. The sample yields 80,000 or so clones, 72% seen once. This clone has a handful of counts. Its antigen is not identified. The sample was PBMCs. This sequence joins TRBV11-3 and TRBJ1-2; D unclear. This sequence originates from a man between 60 and 70 years old in good health and CMV-seropositive. DNA of the CDR3: TGTGCCAGCAGCTTGAGGGCAGTTGACTATGGCTACACCTTC. Its translation: CASSLRAVDYGYTF.